This T cell receptor (beta chain) was identified in a study of blood T cell repertoires in COVID-19. About the study: Italy, Spain and the United States were the sources of the convalescent and acute COVID-19 samples. Nucleic acid was either cDNA or gDNA, and it came from T cells, B-cell-depleted T cells, or PBMCs.

The CDR3 is 18 residues long. Germline V gene lookup returns CDR1 LGHNT and CDR2 FRNRAP. V was clipped by 0 bases and J by 0 bases; unmatched bases: 10. Authors' processing steps: The assay estimated nucleated cells by amplifying reference gene primers. Some clones are missing from TCRdb's copy, which holds only in-frame ones; the method was immunoSEQ multiplex PCR. V, J and clone size were drawn from that table, and D and trimming were deduced from the DNA. The sample shows about 100,000 clones, more than 85% of them seen only once. The rearrangement uses TRBV12-5 and TRBJ2-5; 7 nucleotides line up with TRBD2. The sequence derives from a man in his forties or fifties with active COVID-19. The sequencing sample was made of peripheral blood. DNA for the CDR3: TGTGCTAGTGGTTTGGTACTCGGCGGGGGATGGAACCAAGAGACCCAGTACTTC. Encoded protein: CASGLVLGGGWNQETQYF.